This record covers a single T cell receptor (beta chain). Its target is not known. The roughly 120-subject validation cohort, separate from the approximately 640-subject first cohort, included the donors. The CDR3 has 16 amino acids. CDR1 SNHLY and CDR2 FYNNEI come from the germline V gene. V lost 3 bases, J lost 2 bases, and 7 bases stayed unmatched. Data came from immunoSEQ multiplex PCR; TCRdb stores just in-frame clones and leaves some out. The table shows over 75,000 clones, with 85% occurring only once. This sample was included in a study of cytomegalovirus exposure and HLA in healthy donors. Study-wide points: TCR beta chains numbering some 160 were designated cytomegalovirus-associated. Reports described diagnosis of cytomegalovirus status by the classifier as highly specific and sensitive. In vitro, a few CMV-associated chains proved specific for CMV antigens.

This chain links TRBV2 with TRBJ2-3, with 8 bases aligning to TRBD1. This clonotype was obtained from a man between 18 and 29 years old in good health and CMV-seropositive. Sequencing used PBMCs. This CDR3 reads CASSDRGRRYTDTQYF. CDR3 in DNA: TGTGCCAGCAGTGACAGGGGGCGAAGATACACAGATACGCAGTATTTT.